Listed below are T cell receptor beta chains from one sample, sequenced in a study of T cells expressing NK-cell markers. From its re-call of the 5' RACE reads, TCRdb lists each CDR3 protein once, without DNA. The listing records 400,000 to 500,000 distinct CDR3 sequences. Material for sequencing was blood T cells: a sorted CD56 or NKG2C T cell subset, CD4+ or CD8+ T cells, or bulk PBMC T cells (not recorded which). The receptors here all came from a woman between 18 and 75 years old in good health. CDR3s include the opening cysteine and the closing phenylalanine or tryptophan.

V gene	J gene	CDR3 protein
TRBV21-1	TRBJ1-3	CASIKGAGNTIYF
TRBV15	TRBJ2-1	CATSRQRVGLNEQFF
TRBV12-3/TRBV12-4	TRBJ2-2	CASSPWGGGPGELFF
TRBV10-3	TRBJ1-4	CAIRDPTNEKLFF
TRBV7-8	TRBJ2-5	CASSLVPAWGETQYF
TRBV18	TRBJ2-3	CASSPYPDTQYF
TRBV12-3/TRBV12-4	TRBJ2-3	CASTRPSGGVADTQYF
TRBV7-2	TRBJ1-4	CASSLRLSANEKLFF
TRBV19	TRBJ2-1	CASSIASGMAYNEQFF
TRBV24-1	TRBJ2-2	CATSGGSRTGELFF
TRBV12-3/TRBV12-4	TRBJ1-2	CASSSGFGVGYTF
TRBV6-2/TRBV6-3	TRBJ1-6	CASGAGGSPLHF
TRBV5-1	TRBJ2-1	CASRLGEGQYNEQFF
TRBV6-1	TRBJ2-7	CASSPGVIRDYNYEQYF
TRBV4-1	TRBJ2-1	CASSANNEQFF
TRBV10-3	TRBJ2-1	CAISESTQANNEQFF
TRBV4-3	TRBJ2-7	CASSQEPTQSYEQYF
TRBV15	TRBJ2-2	CATSRTGTTGELFF
TRBV7-6	TRBJ2-7	CASSFTPRVYEQYF
TRBV18	TRBJ2-1	CASSGDRGYNEQFF
TRBV7-9	TRBJ2-5	CASSNREKETQYF
TRBV5-6	TRBJ2-5	CASSSDREQETQYF
TRBV10-1	TRBJ2-3	CASSRAGNALDTQYF
TRBV3-1	TRBJ2-2	CASSHDRGRTGELFF
TRBV21-1	TRBJ2-1	CASSKAGTEGEQFF
TRBV20-1	TRBJ2-5	CSARFGETQYF
TRBV20-1	TRBJ2-7	CSARSPVRGWDEQYF
TRBV7-2	TRBJ2-1	CASSKVRVRGGEQFF
TRBV29-1	TRBJ2-5	CSPALAQETQYF
TRBV29-1	TRBJ2-3	CSAGLGGTDTQYF
TRBV24-1	TRBJ2-3	CATSELGTSTDTQYF
TRBV10-3	TRBJ1-2	CAIKPTPGTQVGFGYTF
TRBV29-1	TRBJ2-2	CSDLEDTGELFF
TRBV23-1	TRBJ2-3	CASSSPDRGGTDTQYF
TRBV7-3	TRBJ2-2	CASSLDRGPGELFF
TRBV20-1	TRBJ2-5	CSAVGLTGRANKQETQYF